What follows are 8 T cell receptor beta chains derived from one specimen sequenced in a study of response to subunit inactivated influenza vaccine (dated by TCRdb to about 2018). The library relied on RT-PCR. Instrument on record: Illumina HiSeq 2500. The public reads were run again by TCRdb, first through fastp at Q25 and then through MiXCR, and only productive beta chains were kept. CDR3 protein duplicates are merged, each entry listing the most common genes and DNA. Here the sample has some 520,000 distinct CDR3 sequences; 16% occur a single time. The top ten clones comprise 3% of the sample. Specimen: CD4+ T cells sorted from PBMCs, collected around 25 months after vaccination. The origin of the receptors is a man in his fifties or sixties who received an inactivated influenza vaccine. Donor details come from another sample of the same person, matched by shared clones.

This chain links TRBV20-1 with TRBJ2-7; D could derive from TRBD1 or TRBD2 (6 bases each). The CDR3 is 14 residues long. Trimming stripped 6 bases from V and 0 bases from J, with 15 bases between. Germline CDR1 is DFQATT and CDR2 is SNEGSKA (reference sequence). The CDR3 DNA reads as TGCAGTGCCTTAAAAGGGGGGAGCTCCTACGAGCAGTACTTC. Its translation is CSALKGGSSYEQYF.

This clonotype was detected only a few times. The chain links TRBV12-3 or TRBV12-4 to TRBJ1-2, with 9 bases that match TRBD1. This CDR3 comprises 13 residues. V was clipped by 1 base and J by 8 bases; unmatched bases: 2. CDR3 loop: CASSLGTGAGYTF. CDR3 nucleotide sequence: TGTGCCAGCAGTTTAGGGACAGGGGCCGGCTACACCTTC.

This clonotype was recorded a few times. The chain joins TRBV30 to TRBJ2-1; D perhaps matches TRBD2 (5 bases). V was pared by 1 base and J by 9 bases, with 13 bases between. The CDR3 has 13 residues. CDR1 is GTSNPN, CDR2 SVGIG, per germline (reference sequence). The CDR3 region is CAWSGLSGGEQFF. The DNA for the CDR3 is TGTGCCTGGAGTGGACTGAGTGGAGGTGAGCAGTTCTTC.

In its sample, this clonotype was seen many times. The genes are TRBV6-2 or TRBV6-3 and TRBJ1-5; 10 bases map to TRBD1. The CDR3 spans 19 residues. The germline V gene has CDR1 MNHEY and CDR2 SVGEGT. The J segment lost 0 bases and the V segment lost 5 bases, leaving 13 bases of the junction unmatched. The CDR3, as DNA: TGTGCCAGCAGTCTCCGGGGGGACAGGGGTGATTATAGCAATCAGCCCCAGCATTTT. Translating it yields CASSLRGDRGDYSNQPQHF.

This clonotype was seen many times. The CDR3 here is CASSYSGIGTDTQYF. CDR3 nucleotide sequence: TGTGCCAGCAGCTATTCCGGGATCGGGACAGATACGCAGTATTTT. The rearrangement links TRBV7-9 to TRBJ2-3, with D possibly being TRBD2 (5 bases). This CDR3 has 15 amino acids. Trimming took 4 bases from V and 3 from J, leaving 14 bases between them. CDR1 and CDR2 (germline): SEHNR, FQNEAQ (reference sequence).

V gene TRBV5-1 combines with J gene TRBJ2-7; D gene ambiguous. The CDR3 runs 16 residues. Trimming shortened V by 1 base and J by 2 bases, and 16 bases separated the two germline ends. Germline-derived CDR1 and CDR2 are SGHRS and YFSETQ. This CDR3 is CASSLQTTGDAYEQYF. In nucleotides, the CDR3 is TGCGCCAGCAGCTTGCAAACAACCGGAGACGCCTACGAGCAGTACTTC.

The chain joins TRBV28 to TRBJ2-1; 10 positions agree with TRBD2. CDR1 MDHEN and CDR2 SYDVKM come from the germline V gene. The length of the CDR3 is 15 residues. V trimming: 5 bases; J trimming: 5 bases; junction bases outside the gene matches: 6. The CDR3: CASSRRTSGNNEQFF. CDR3 coding DNA: TGTGCCAGCAGTCGCCGGACTAGCGGTAACAATGAGCAGTTCTTC.

J is TRBJ2-7 and V is TRBV20-1, with D perhaps TRBD2 (5 bases). The V gene lost 0 bases and the J gene lost 4 bases, with 13 bases spanning the gap. This CDR3 has 14 residues. Germline-derived CDR1 and CDR2 are DFQATT and SNEGSKA (reference sequence). Here the CDR3 reads CSARDRGIIYEQYF. CDR3 bases: TGCAGTGCTAGAGATCGGGGAATCATTTACGAGCAGTACTTC.